This TCR beta chain comes out of a study of blood T cells in healthy people across ages. As to this clonotype: As yet, its antigen is unknown.

Through a sample-barcoded 5' primer and a J-beta primer mix, a second PCR was run for roughly 6 to 11 cycles. Tags on each cDNA molecule came from a template-switch adaptor with 12 random nucleotides. TCRdb passed the 5' RACE reads through MiXCR, listing each CDR3 protein once. The sample lists 600,000 or so distinct CDR3 sequences, roughly 48% occurring once. Study-wide points: With age, beta diversity per million T cells declined roughly linearly, significantly by approximately 40.

The CDR3 covers 14 residues. Trimming left V 5 bases short and J 6 bases short, with 16 bases between. In germline, CDR1 is SGHTA, CDR2 FQGNSA. The material sequenced was blood. V usage is TRBV7-2 and J usage is TRBJ1-2; D is unresolved. The sequence derives from an elderly man in good health. CDR3: CASSPDGMRHGYTF. The CDR3 DNA reads as TGTGCCAGCAGCCCCGACGGGATGAGGCATGGCTACACCTTC. The variable domain in full, with the rest retrieved from reference TRBV7-2 and TRBJ1-2, is GAGVSQSPSNKVTEKGKDVELRCDPISGHTALYWYRQSLGQGLEFLIYFQGNSAPDKSGLPSDRFSAERTGGSVSTLTIQRTQQEDSAVYLCASSPDGMRHGYTFGSGTRLTVV.